The 3 T cell receptor beta chains below come from one sample, sequenced in a study of T cell changes during pregnancy in multiple sclerosis. Some clones are missing from TCRdb's copy, which holds only in-frame ones; the method was immunoSEQ multiplex PCR. Among about 79,000 clones listed, around nine tenths were seen once. This sample comprised CD4+ T cells from peripheral blood mononuclear cells, obtained in the second trimester of pregnancy. These receptor sequences come from a female donor with multiple sclerosis, enrolled in a pregnancy study.

The chain is built from TRBV23-1 and TRBJ2-7; 7 bases agree with TRBD2. TRBV23-1 is flagged as an ORF with uncertain function. V was pared by 0 bases and J by 1 base, with 0 bases of the junction left unmatched. The CDR3 runs to 14 residues. The CDR3: CASSQSSGSYEQYF. For the CDR3, the DNA is TGCGCCAGCAGTCAATCTAGCGGGTCCTACGAGCAGTACTTC.

The CDR3 region is CASSEFLLSGANVLTF. In nucleotides, the CDR3 is TGTGCCAGTAGTGAGTTCCTTTTGTCTGGGGCCAACGTCCTGACTTTC. The chain joins TRBV19 to TRBJ2-6; D is unclear. Germline values: CDR1 LNHDA, CDR2 SQIVND (reference sequence). The germline V and J ends were trimmed by 5 bases and 1 base, with 12 bases remaining between them. This CDR3 has 16 residues. The full variable domain, rest sourced from reference TRBV19 and TRBJ2-6, is DGGITQSPKYLFRKEGQNVTLSCEQNLNHDAMYWYRQDPGQGLRLIYYSQIVNDFQKGDIAEGYSVSREKKESFPLTVTSAQKNPTAFYLCASSEFLLSGANVLTFGAGSRLTVL.

This rearrangement joins TRBV5-4 to TRBJ2-1; 11 positions agree with TRBD2. The CDR3 is made up of 19 amino acids. CDR1 and CDR2 from the germline V gene are SGHNT and YYREEE (reference sequence). J gave up 0 bases and V 3 bases, and 11 bases lay outside the gene matches. CDR3 protein: CASSSSGRPWGGSYNEQFF. CDR3 coding DNA: TGTGCCAGCAGCTCTAGCGGGAGGCCATGGGGCGGCTCCTACAATGAGCAGTTCTTC.